What follows is one T cell receptor (beta chain) and its context. The data stem from a study of CD8+ T cells in alopecia areata. RNA was isolated and reverse transcribed to cDNA, the sequencing template. The table came from immunoSEQ multiplex PCR; TCRdb's copy has only in-frame clones and leaves some out. The data hold 190,000 or so clones, with around 60% observed a single time. The sample's treatment: oral pan-JAK inhibitor, 5-10 mg twice daily. The CDR3 loop spans 14 amino acids. Germline loops: CDR1 GTSNPN, CDR2 SVGIG (reference sequence). With V trimmed by 7 bases and J by 3 bases, 11 bases remained unmatched.

The sequence was collected from a human donor with alopecia areata. Specimen: CD8+ T cells sorted from blood, collected at week 24, from a patient treated with tofacitinib. The rearrangement links TRBV30 to TRBJ1-1; 7 bases agree with TRBD1. The CDR3 sequence is CASTLGQRDTEAFF. The DNA of the CDR3 is TGTGCCTCCACACTGGGACAGCGGGACACTGAAGCTTTCTTT.